This note documents a single T cell receptor beta chain sequence. What this receptor recognizes is not known. No quality values exist for individual bases; no much larger clone is one base distant. This record comes from a study of cytomegalovirus exposure and HLA in healthy donors (dated by TCRdb to about 2017). About the investigation overall: According to a later analysis, the approximately 120 validation repertoires were produced on the same platform as the roughly 720 repertoires of the first cohort. The study aimed to test whether signatures of past pathogen exposure could be identified by cataloging public T cell receptors. Along with the approximately 700-subject first cohort, a separate validation cohort of over a hundred different subjects was used. To predict cytomegalovirus infection status, the study combined high-throughput TCR immunosequencing, statistical association of individual TCRs with disease status, and machine learning. Study-wide findings and limitations: In a later analysis, TCRs clustered in the first cohort were found to also tend to co-occur in the roughly 120 validation repertoires, with approximately 95% of cluster scores above 0. In vitro tests confirmed that a few of the cytomegalovirus-associated TCR beta chains recognize cytomegalovirus antigens. Across donors, most TCR sequences were observed very rarely, whereas some public TCRs were present in many individuals. The authors suggested that the approach could potentially be extended to other disease states and immunological phenotypes. All 130 or so repertoires were used to score co-occurrence in the validation cohort in a later analysis, because that analysis had no HLA typing for the cohort. The study gave a list of under 200 TCR beta chains associated with cytomegalovirus. The classifier was reported to diagnose cytomegalovirus status with high specificity and sensitivity in both the original and validation cohorts.

The donors belonged to the validation cohort of over a hundred subjects, which was separate from the roughly 670-subject first cohort. For CDR1 and CDR2, the germline V gene lists SGHVS and FNYEAQ. V is shortened by 8 bases, J by 0 bases, and the region joining them spans 23 bases. Measured from the cysteine to the phenylalanine, the CDR3 is 18 residues long. CDR3 DNA only is kept here, 54 bases in frame from base 1. Receptor amplification or capture employed the immunoSEQ multiplex PCR assay. In the paper's pipeline: A statistical classification framework was built for diagnosing cytomegalovirus status from the catalog of TCR beta chain sequences. TCRdb mirrors the immuneACCESS table, restricted to in-frame sequences. Some clones are absent from its copies; in checked studies, under half trace to an unresolved V gene, and the reason for the others is unknown. V, J and clone size are those of that table, while D and trimming were read from the DNA. The sample contains about 180,000 clones, roughly nine tenths of them found a single time. The ten largest clonotypes hold less than 3.5% of the sample.

The TCR was taken from a man between 18 and 35 years old in good health and CMV-seropositive. Sequenced input: PBMCs. This receptor chain uses TRBV7-6 and TRBJ2-1, with an unclear D gene assignment. The CDR3 in this case is CASRSFHGPPSSYNEQFF. The nucleotides are TGTGCCAGCCGATCTTTTCATGGGCCACCGAGCTCCTACAATGAGCAGTTCTTC.